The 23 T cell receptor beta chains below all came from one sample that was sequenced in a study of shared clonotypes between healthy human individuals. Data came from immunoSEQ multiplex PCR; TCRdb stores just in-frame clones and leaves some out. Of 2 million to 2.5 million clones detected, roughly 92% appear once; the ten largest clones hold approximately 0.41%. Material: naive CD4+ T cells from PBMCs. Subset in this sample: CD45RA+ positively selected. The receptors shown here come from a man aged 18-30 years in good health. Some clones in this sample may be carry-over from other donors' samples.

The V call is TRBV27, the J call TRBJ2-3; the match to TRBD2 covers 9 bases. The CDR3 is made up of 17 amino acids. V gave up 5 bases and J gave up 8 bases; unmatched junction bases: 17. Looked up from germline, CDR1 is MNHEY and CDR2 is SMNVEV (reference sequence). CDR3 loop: CASSSRVAGEGRGTQYF. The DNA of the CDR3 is TGTGCCAGCAGTAGCCGGGTAGCGGGGGAGGGTAGGGGTACGCAGTATTTT.

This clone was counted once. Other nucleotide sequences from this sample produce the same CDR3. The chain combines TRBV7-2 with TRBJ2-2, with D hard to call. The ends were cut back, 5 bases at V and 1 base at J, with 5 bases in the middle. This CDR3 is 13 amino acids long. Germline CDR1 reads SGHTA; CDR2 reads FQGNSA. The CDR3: CASSLRNTGELFF. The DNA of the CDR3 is TGTGCCAGCAGCCTACGGAACACCGGGGAGCTGTTTTTT.

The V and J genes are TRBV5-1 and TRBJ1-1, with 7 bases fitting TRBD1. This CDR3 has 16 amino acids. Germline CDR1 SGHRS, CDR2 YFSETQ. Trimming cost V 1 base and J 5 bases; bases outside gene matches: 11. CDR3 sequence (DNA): TGCGCCAGCAGCTTGCACCCGACAGGGAAGGGGACTGAAGCTTTCTTT. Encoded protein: CASSLHPTGKGTEAFF.

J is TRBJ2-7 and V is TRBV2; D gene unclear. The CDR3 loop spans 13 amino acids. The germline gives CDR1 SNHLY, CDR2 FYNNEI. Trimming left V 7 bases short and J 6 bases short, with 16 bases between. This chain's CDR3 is CASTPEKIGEQYF. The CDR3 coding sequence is TGTGCCAGCACCCCAGAAAAGATCGGCGAGCAGTACTTC.

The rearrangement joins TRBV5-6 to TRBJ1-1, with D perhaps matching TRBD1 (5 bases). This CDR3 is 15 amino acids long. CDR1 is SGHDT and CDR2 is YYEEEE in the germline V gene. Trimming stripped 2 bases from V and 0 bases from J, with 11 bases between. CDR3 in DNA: TGTGCCAGCAGCTTCAGAGGGGTGGTGAACACTGAAGCTTTCTTT. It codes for CASSFRGVVNTEAFF.

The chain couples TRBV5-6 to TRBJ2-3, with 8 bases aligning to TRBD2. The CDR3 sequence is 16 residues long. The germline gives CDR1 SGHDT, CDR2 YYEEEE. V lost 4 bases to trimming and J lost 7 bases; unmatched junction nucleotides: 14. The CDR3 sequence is CASSPDAGGSGYTQYF. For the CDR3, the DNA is TGTGCCAGCAGCCCCGACGCGGGAGGCTCAGGATATACGCAGTATTTT. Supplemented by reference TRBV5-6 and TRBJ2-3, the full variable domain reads DAGVTQSPTHLIKTRGQQVTLRCSPKSGHDTVSWYQQALGQGPQFIFQYYEEEERQRGNFPDRFSGHQFPNYSSELNVNALLLGDSALYLCASSPDAGGSGYTQYFGPGTRLTVL.

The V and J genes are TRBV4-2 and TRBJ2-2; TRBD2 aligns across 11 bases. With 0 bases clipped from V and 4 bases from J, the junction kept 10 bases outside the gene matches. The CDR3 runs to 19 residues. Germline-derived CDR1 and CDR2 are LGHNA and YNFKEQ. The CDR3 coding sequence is TGTGCCAGCAGCCAAGATCCCTATACTAGCGGGAGACGCACCGGGGAGCTGTTTTTT. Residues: CASSQDPYTSGRRTGELFF.

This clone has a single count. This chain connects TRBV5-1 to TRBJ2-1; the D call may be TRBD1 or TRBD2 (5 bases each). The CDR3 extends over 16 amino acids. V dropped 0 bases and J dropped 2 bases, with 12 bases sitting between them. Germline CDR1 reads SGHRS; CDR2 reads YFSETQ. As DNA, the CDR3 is TGCGCCAGCAGCTTGGCCCCGGGACCGGCCTACAATGAGCAGTTCTTC. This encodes CASSLAPGPAYNEQFF.

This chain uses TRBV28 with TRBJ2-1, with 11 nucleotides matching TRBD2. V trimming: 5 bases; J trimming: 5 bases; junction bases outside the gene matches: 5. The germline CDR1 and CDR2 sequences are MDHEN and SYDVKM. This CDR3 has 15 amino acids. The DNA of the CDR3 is TGTGCCAGCAGTGGGGGACTAGCGGCTCACAATGAGCAGTTCTTC. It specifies CASSGGLAAHNEQFF.

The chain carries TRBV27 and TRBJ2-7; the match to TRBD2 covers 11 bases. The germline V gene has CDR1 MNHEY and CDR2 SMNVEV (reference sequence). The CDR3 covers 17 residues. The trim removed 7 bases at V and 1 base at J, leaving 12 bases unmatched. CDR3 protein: CASTQRALAGGSYEQYF. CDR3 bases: TGTGCCAGCACCCAAAGGGCCCTAGCGGGAGGTTCCTACGAGCAGTACTTC.

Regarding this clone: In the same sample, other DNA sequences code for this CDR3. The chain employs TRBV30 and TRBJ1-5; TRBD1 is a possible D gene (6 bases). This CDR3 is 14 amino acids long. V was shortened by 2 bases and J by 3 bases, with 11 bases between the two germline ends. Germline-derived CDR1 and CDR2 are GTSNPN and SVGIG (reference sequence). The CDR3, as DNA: TGTGCCTGGAGTCGGGACACCAACAATCAGCCCCAGCATTTT. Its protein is CAWSRDTNNQPQHF.

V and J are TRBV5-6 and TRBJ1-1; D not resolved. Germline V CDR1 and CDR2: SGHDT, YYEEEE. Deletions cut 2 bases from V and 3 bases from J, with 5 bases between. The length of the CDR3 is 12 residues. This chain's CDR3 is CASSFGHTEAFF. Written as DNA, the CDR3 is TGTGCCAGCAGCTTCGGGCACACTGAAGCTTTCTTT.

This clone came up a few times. In nucleotides, the CDR3 is TGTGCCAGCAGCTTCACAGGGGACGAGGGGGGCTACACCTTC. Its translation: CASSFTGDEGGYTF. The chain is built from TRBV7-2 and TRBJ1-2, with 7 bases aligning to TRBD1. The length of the CDR3 is 14 residues. The germline gives CDR1 SGHTA, CDR2 FQGNSA. J was trimmed by 8 bases and V by 3 bases; bases with no gene match: 9.

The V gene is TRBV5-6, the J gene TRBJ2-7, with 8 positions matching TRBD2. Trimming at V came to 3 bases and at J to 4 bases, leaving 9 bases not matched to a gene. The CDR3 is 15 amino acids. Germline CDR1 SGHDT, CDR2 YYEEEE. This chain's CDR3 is CASSSLLAGTYEQYF. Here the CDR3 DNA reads TGTGCCAGCAGCTCCCTCCTAGCGGGTACATACGAGCAGTACTTC.

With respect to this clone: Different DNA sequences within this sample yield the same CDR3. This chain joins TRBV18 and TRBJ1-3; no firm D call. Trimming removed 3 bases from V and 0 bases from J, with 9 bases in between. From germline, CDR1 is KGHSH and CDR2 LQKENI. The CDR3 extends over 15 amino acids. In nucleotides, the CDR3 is TGTGCCAGCTCACCTTTGAGCGGCTCTGGAAACACCATATATTTT. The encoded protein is CASSPLSGSGNTIYF.

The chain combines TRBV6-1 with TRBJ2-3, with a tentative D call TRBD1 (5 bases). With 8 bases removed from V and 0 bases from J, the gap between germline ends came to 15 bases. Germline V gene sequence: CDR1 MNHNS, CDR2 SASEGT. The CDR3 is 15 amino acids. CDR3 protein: CASLAYRSSTDTQYF. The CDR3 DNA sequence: TGTGCCAGCCTCGCTTACAGGTCTAGCACAGATACGCAGTATTTT.

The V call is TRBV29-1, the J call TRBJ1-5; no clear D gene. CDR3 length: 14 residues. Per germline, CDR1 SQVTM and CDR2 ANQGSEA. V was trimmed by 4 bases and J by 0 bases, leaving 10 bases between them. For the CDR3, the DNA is TGCAGCGTTGCGGGCACTAATAGCAATCAGCCCCAGCATTTT. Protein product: CSVAGTNSNQPQHF.

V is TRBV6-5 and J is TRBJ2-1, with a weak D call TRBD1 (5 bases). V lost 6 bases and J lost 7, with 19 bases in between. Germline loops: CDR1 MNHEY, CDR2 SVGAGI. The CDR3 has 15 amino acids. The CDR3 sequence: CASSREWGGWNEQFF. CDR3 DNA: TGTGCCAGCAGCCGAGAGTGGGGCGGATGGAATGAGCAGTTCTTC.

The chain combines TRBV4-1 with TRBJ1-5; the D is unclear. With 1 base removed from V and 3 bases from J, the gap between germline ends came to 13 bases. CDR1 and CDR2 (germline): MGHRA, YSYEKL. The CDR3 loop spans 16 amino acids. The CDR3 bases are TGCGCCAGCAGCCAAGGAGTTAGCCGGTACAATCAGCCCCAGCATTTT. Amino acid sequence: CASSQGVSRYNQPQHF.

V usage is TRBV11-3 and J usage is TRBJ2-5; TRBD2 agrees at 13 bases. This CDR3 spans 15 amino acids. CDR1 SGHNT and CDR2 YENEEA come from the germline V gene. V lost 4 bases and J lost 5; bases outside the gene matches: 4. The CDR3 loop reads CASSSTSGRFETQYF. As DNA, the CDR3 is TGTGCCAGCAGCTCGACTAGCGGGAGGTTTGAGACCCAGTACTTC. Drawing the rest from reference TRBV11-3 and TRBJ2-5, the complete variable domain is EAGVVQSPRYKIIEKKQPVAFWCNPISGHNTLYWYLQNLGQGPELLIRYENEEAVDDSQLPKDRFSAERLKGVDSTLKIQPAELGDSAVYLCASSSTSGRFETQYFGPGTRLLVL.

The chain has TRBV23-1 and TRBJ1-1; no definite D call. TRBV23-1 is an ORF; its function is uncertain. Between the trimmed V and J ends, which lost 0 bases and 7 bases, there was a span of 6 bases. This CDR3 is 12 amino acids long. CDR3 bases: TGCGCCAGCAGTCAATCATCCGGTGAAGCTTTCTTT. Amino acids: CASSQSSGEAFF.

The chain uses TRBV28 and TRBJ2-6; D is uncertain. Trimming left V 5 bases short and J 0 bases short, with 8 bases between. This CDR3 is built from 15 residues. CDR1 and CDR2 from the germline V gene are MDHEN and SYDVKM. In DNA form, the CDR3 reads TGTGCCAGCAGTAGGAGTATCTCTGGGGCCAACGTCCTGACTTTC. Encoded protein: CASSRSISGANVLTF.

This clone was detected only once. The DNA for the CDR3 is TGTGCCAGCAGTGACCCGACAGGGGTGCAAGAGACCCAGTACTTC. This sequence encodes CASSDPTGVQETQYF. The gene calls are TRBV25-1 and TRBJ2-5; 8 positions agree with TRBD1. The V gene's germline CDR1 is MGHDK and CDR2 SYGVNS. V shed 3 bases, J shed 2 bases, and the junction held 5 bases outside the gene matches. This CDR3 region has 15 residues.